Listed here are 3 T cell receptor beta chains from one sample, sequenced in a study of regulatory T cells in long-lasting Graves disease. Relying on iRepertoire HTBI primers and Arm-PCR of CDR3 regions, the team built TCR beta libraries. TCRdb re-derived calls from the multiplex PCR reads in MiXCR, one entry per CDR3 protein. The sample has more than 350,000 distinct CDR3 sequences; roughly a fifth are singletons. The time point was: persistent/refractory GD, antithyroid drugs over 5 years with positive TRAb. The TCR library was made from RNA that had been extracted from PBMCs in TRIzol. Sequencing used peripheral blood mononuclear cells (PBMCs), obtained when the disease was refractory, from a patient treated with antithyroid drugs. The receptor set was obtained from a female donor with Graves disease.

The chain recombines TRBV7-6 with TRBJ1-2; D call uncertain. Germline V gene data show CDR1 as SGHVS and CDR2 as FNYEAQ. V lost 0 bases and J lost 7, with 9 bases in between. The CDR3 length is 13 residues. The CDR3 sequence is CASSLAYESGYTF. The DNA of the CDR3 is TGTGCCAGCAGCTTAGCTTACGAGTCTGGCTACACCTTC.

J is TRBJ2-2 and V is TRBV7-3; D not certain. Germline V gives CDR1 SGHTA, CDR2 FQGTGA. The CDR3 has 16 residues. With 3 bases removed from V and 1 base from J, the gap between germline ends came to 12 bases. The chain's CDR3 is CASSFRRRGNTGELFF. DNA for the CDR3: TGTGCCAGCAGCTTCCGCAGGAGAGGGAACACCGGGGAGCTGTTTTTT.

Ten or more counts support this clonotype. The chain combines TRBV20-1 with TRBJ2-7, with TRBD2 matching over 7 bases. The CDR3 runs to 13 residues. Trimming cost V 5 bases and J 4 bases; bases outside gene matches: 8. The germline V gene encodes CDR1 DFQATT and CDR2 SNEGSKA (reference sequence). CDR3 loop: CSAFGRLGYEQYF. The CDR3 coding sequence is TGCAGTGCTTTCGGGAGGTTGGGATACGAGCAGTACTTC.